This T cell receptor beta chain comes out of a study of CD8+ T cells in alopecia areata. Treatment indicated: oral pan-JAK inhibitor, 5-10 mg twice daily. Cell sorting on a FACSAria was used to separate CD4+ and CD8+ T cells from the PBMCs. TCR sequencing used cDNA made by reverse transcription of extracted RNA. Clones were sequenced by immunoSEQ multiplex PCR, and TCRdb holds only the in-frame ones, with some missing. The sample yields hundreds of thousands of clones, roughly 63% seen once. Whole-study findings and limits: Because of a solitary nonresponder, the connection of baseline CD8+ expansion to response stays uncertain.

Per the germline V gene, CDR1 is SGHDT and CDR2 is YYEEEE. This CDR3 region has 14 residues. This clone was counted a few times. Its antigen is still unknown. The junction shows a germline mismatch at one end, possibly a read error. The source of this sequence is a human donor with alopecia areata. The starting material was CD4+ T cells sorted from blood, obtained around week 52, from a patient treated with tofacitinib. The J gene is TRBJ2-3, the V gene TRBV5-6; D is unclear. Here the CDR3 DNA reads TGTGCCAGCAGCTTTCTCTCCAGCAGAGATACGCAGTATTTT. Its protein product is CASSFLSSRDTQYF.